This section outlines one T cell receptor (beta chain) sequence together with its context. The source of the sample is a study of blood T cell repertoires in COVID-19. Across the whole study: Collection of acute and convalescent COVID-19 samples took place in the United States, Italy and Spain. From T cells, B-cell-depleted T cells, or PBMCs came the material, which was cDNA or gDNA.

The V gene's germline CDR1 is MDHEN and CDR2 SYDVKM. Trimming cost V 8 bases and J 8 bases, with 18 bases left between them. The CDR3 covers 13 residues. The authors' processing: Estimates of nucleated cell counts were drawn from the amplification of reference gene primers. TCRdb keeps only in-frame clones here, not all; method: immunoSEQ multiplex PCR. The V and J calls and clone size are taken from that table; D and trimming were inferred from the DNA. This table holds about 290,000 clones, around 81% found once. This TCR came from a woman aged 50 to 60 with active or convalescent COVID-19. V usage is TRBV28 and J usage is TRBJ1-2, with a possible D match to TRBD1 (6 bases). The sequenced sample consisted of peripheral blood. CDR3 region: CASGGVPRKGYTF. For the CDR3, the DNA is TGTGCCAGCGGGGGCGTCCCCAGGAAGGGCTACACCTTC.